This T cell receptor (beta chain) is drawn from a study of shared clonotypes between healthy human individuals. Trimming removed 5 bases from V and 4 bases from J; junction bases left unmatched: 7. This CDR3 spans 14 amino acids. The germline CDR1 and CDR2 sequences are MDHEN and SYDVKM. All donors qualified as healthy HIV-negative adults and had experienced no recent acute infections or vaccinations. Notes on this clone: What it recognizes is unknown.

The study, taken as a whole, reports: Inspection by rarefaction showed sorted-subset sequencing to be incomplete despite large depth. Since donors were few, the genetic and exposure-history diversity represented was limited. With four donors compared, 5% to 5.5% of naive CD4 clonotypes were shared.

Profiled with immunoSEQ multiplex PCR; TCRdb holds only in-frame clones, not every one. The sample lists some 2,500,000 clones, 80% to 95% occurring once. This chain connects TRBV28 to TRBJ1-1, with TRBD1 matching over 7 bases. This sequence was found in a man aged 18 to 29 in good health. Some clones in this sample may be carry-over from other donors' samples. The specimen was naive CD4+ T cells from PBMCs. Stated subset: CD45RA+ positively selected. DNA of the CDR3: TGTGCCAGCAGTACAACAGGGGTTGCCACTGAAGCTTTCTTT. Protein product: CASSTTGVATEAFF.